This T cell receptor (beta chain) originates from a study of blood T cell repertoires in COVID-19. Study-wide context: Specimens from acute and convalescent COVID-19 originated in the United States, Italy and Spain. From T cells, B-cell-depleted T cells, or PBMCs came the material, which was cDNA or gDNA.

Source study methods: Estimates of nucleated cell counts were drawn from the amplification of reference gene primers. Assay: immunoSEQ multiplex PCR; the TCRdb copy retains only in-frame clones and omits some. For V, J and clone size, that table is used; D and trimming come from the DNA. There are more than 95,000 clones in the sample; more than 60% occur only once, and approximately 5.6% lies in the top ten. V was cut by 8 bases and J by 2 bases, with 14 bases left in between. Per germline, CDR1 MNHEY and CDR2 SVGAGI. The CDR3 has 14 amino acids. The TCR comes from a man between 65 and 85 years old with acute or convalescent COVID-19. Sequencing used peripheral blood. V gene TRBV6-5 combines with J gene TRBJ2-3; perhaps TRBD2 as D (6 bases). CDR3 DNA: TGTGCCAGCGGGACTTGGACTAACACAGATACGCAGTATTTT. Translating it yields CASGTWTNTDTQYF.